This paragraph covers one T cell receptor beta chain sequence. Its specificity is not known. The sample comes from a study of T-cell memory formation after mild COVID-19. Across the whole study: Clustering of TCRs was largely donor specific.

TCRdb re-called the 5' RACE reads with MiXCR, one entry per CDR3 protein. This table holds a few hundred thousand distinct CDR3 sequences, around 16% found once. Overall study results and limits: A balance of CD4 and CD8 characterized clones contracting day 15 to 85, whereas later expanders leaned CD4+.

There are 15 residues in the CDR3. V lost 5 bases and J 1 base, leaving 14 bases between the germline ends. Looked up from germline, CDR1 is MNHEY and CDR2 is SVGAGI. The sequenced sample was PBMCs or a T cell subset sorted from them (not recorded which). The V and J genes are TRBV6-5 and TRBJ1-1; D gene ambiguous. This receptor was obtained from a man aged 18-30 years who had mild COVID-19 (a few samples of this study predate the infection). Cell type and time point are not known. The CDR3 DNA reads as TGTGCCAGCAGTCCCCAATGGACGGGGAACACTGAAGCTTTCTTT. Amino acid sequence: CASSPQWTGNTEAFF.